This T cell receptor beta chain was identified in a study of blood T cell repertoires in COVID-19. Study-level information: Samples of COVID-19 (acute and convalescent) were obtained from the United States, Italy and Spain. Nucleic acid was either cDNA or gDNA, and it came from T cells, B-cell-depleted T cells, or PBMCs.

Per the authors' pipeline: Estimated nucleated cell counts came from reference gene primer amplification. Data came from immunoSEQ multiplex PCR; TCRdb stores just in-frame clones and leaves some out. V and J calls plus clone size are reproduced from that table; the DNA served to infer D and trimming. The data hold over 250,000 clones, with approximately 88% observed a single time. A Seattle source enrolled patients during active infection and followed them longitudinally. Germline V gives CDR1 KGHSH, CDR2 LQKENI. The V gene lost 6 bases and the J gene lost 9 bases, with 18 bases spanning the gap. This CDR3 region has 15 residues.

The chain uses TRBV18 and TRBJ1-6, with D possibly TRBD1 on 5 matching bases. The sequence was collected from a woman in her 70s with COVID-19, enrolled during active disease. The sequenced material came from peripheral blood. The CDR3 spells CASSLGGILSSPLHF. The CDR3 region has the DNA TGTGCCAGCTCCCTCGGGGGGATTCTGTCTTCACCCCTCCACTTT. Variable domain in full (rest from reference TRBV18 and TRBJ1-6): NAGVMQNPRHLVRRRGQEARLRCSPMKGHSHVYWYRQLPEEGLKFMVYLQKENIIDESGMPKERFSAEFPKEGPSILRIQQVVRGDSAAYFCASSLGGILSSPLHFGNGTRLTVT.